These 31 T cell receptor beta chains were sequenced from one sample in a study of OX40 agonist ivuxolimab in advanced cancers. The repertoire was sequenced with immunoSEQ multiplex PCR; TCRdb's copy has only in-frame clones and lacks some. Among 75,000 to 90,000 clones listed, about 88% were seen once. The sample consisted of CD4+ or CD8+ T cells sorted from blood, taken in a trial of the OX40 agonist ivuxolimab. The receptors here all came from an adult with an advanced solid tumor such as melanoma, head and neck, liver or kidney cancer.

The chain employs TRBV11-2 and TRBJ2-7; possibly TRBD1 for D (5 bases). The CDR3 has 13 amino acids. Trimming took 5 bases from V and 4 from J, leaving 12 bases between them. Germline V CDR1 and CDR2: SGHAT, FQNNGV. The CDR3 spells CASSRPQGYEQYF. CDR3 DNA: TGTGCCAGCAGCCGGCCTCAGGGATACGAGCAGTACTTC.

The genes are TRBV27 and TRBJ2-2; no firm D call. Trimming pared 5 bases from V and 0 bases from J, leaving 7 bases between. The germline gives CDR1 MNHEY, CDR2 SMNVEV (reference sequence). The CDR3 is 14 residues long. CDR3 nucleotide sequence: TGTGCCAGCAGTCTCCTAGCGAACACCGGGGAGCTGTTTTTT. Its protein product is CASSLLANTGELFF.

This clone was recorded only once. The V call is TRBV10-3, the J call TRBJ2-7; 9 positions agree with TRBD2. The CDR3 extends over 20 amino acids. CDR1 and CDR2 (germline): ENHRY, SYGVKD. Trimming removed 0 bases from V and 2 bases from J; junction bases left unmatched: 17. CDR3 protein: CAISESMGGSRAGGAYEQYF. As DNA, the CDR3 is TGTGCCATCAGTGAGTCGATGGGCGGGAGCCGAGCGGGGGGCGCCTACGAGCAGTACTTC.

The chain has TRBV5-1 and TRBJ2-2; D could derive from TRBD1 or TRBD2 (5 bases each). The ends were cut back, 4 bases at V and 6 bases at J, with 16 bases in the middle. Germline lookup yields CDR1 SGHRS and CDR2 YFSETQ. The CDR3 runs 15 residues. This chain's CDR3 is CASSVGTSSPGELFF. The CDR3 DNA follows: TGCGCCAGCAGCGTCGGGACCTCATCTCCCGGGGAGCTGTTTTTT.

The rearrangement joins TRBV7-2 to TRBJ2-5; D may match TRBD1 or TRBD2 (6 bases each). The germline gives CDR1 SGHTA, CDR2 FQGNSA. CDR3 size: 14 residues. V lost 5 bases and J 2 bases, leaving 12 bases between the germline ends. The CDR3 DNA reads as TGTGCCAGCAGCCCGTCGGGGGCGCAAGAGACCCAGTACTTC. Translating it yields CASSPSGAQETQYF.

This clone was seen only a few times. The chain has TRBV2 and TRBJ1-2; D is perhaps TRBD1 (6 bases). Trimming pared 7 bases from V and 5 bases from J, leaving 17 bases between. This CDR3 is 14 amino acids long. Germline V CDR1 and CDR2: SNHLY, FYNNEI. CDR3: CASNGGGRGYGYTF. CDR3 DNA: TGTGCCAGCAATGGCGGGGGGCGGGGTTATGGCTACACCTTC.

Worth noting for this clone: A read error may produce the germline difference seen at one junction end. CDR3 bases: TGTGCTAGCAGCAGGATGGACTCTGGGGCCAACGTCCTGACTTTC. Translated: CASSRMDSGANVLTF. The chain combines TRBV7-7 with TRBJ2-6, with D unresolved. The CDR3 length is 15 residues. CDR1 and CDR2 from the germline V gene are SSHAT and FNYEAQ (reference sequence).

This clone showed up just once. The chain uses TRBV6-6 and TRBJ1-5; 8 bases line up with TRBD1. CDR1 is MNHNY, CDR2 SVGAGI, per germline (reference sequence). This CDR3 region has 14 residues. V lost 7 bases to trimming and J lost 3 bases; unmatched junction nucleotides: 5. The CDR3 DNA sequence: TGTGCCAGCAAGCGACAGGGGTCCAATCAGCCCCAGCATTTT. Its translation: CASKRQGSNQPQHF.

Only a few counts were recorded for this clone. The CDR3 DNA sequence: TGCGCCAGCAGCTCCCCTCGGGGGGCTATAATGGGAGGGGCCAACGTCCTGACTTTC. Translated: CASSSPRGAIMGGANVLTF. This sequence joins TRBV5-1 and TRBJ2-6; a possible D gene is TRBD2 (7 bases). The CDR3 sequence is 19 residues long. The V gene's germline CDR1 is SGHRS and CDR2 YFSETQ. The V gene lost 3 bases and the J gene lost 4 bases, with 23 bases spanning the gap. The whole variable domain, filled in from reference TRBV5-1 and TRBJ2-6, reads KAGVTQTPRYLIKTRGQQVTLSCSPISGHRSVSWYQQTPGQGLQFLFEYFSETQRNKGNFPGRFSGRQFSNSRSEMNVSTLELGDSALYLCASSSPRGAIMGGANVLTFGAGSRLTVL.

With respect to this clone: Within the sample, other DNA sequences also encode this same CDR3. V usage is TRBV9 and J usage is TRBJ2-5; 8 bases are shared with TRBD2. CDR3 length: 16 amino acids. V shed 5 bases and J 1 base; nucleotides not matched to a gene: 10. Germline loops: CDR1 SGDLS, CDR2 YYNGEE. This CDR3 reads CASSQNPGGTQETQYF. In DNA form, the CDR3 reads TGTGCCAGCAGTCAAAACCCGGGAGGGACCCAAGAGACCCAGTACTTC.

The chain links TRBV5-1 to TRBJ1-1, with TRBD1 identical over 9 bases. The CDR3 extends over 15 amino acids. Germline V lookup: CDR1 SGHRS, CDR2 YFSETQ. J gave up 5 bases and V 1 base, and 6 bases lay outside the gene matches. CDR3 region: CASSLYGTGTTEAFF. The CDR3 DNA follows: TGCGCCAGCAGCTTGTATGGGACAGGGACGACTGAAGCTTTCTTT.

This chain links TRBV5-1 with TRBJ1-2, with TRBD1 matching over 7 bases. The CDR3 runs 16 residues. V dropped 1 base and J dropped 2; count of bases not matched to a gene: 8. Looked up from germline, CDR1 is SGHRS and CDR2 is YFSETQ. The DNA for the CDR3 is TGCGCCAGCAGCTTGACACCGGGACAGAGGAACTATGGCTACACCTTC. Translating gives CASSLTPGQRNYGYTF.

The V and J genes are TRBV4-2 and TRBJ2-3, with TRBD1 identical over 11 bases. CDR3 size: 16 residues. Germline assignment: CDR1 LGHNA and CDR2 YNFKEQ. Germline trimming cut 4 bases from V and 2 bases from J; bases unmatched to any gene: 5. The CDR3 nucleotides read TGTGCCAGCAGCCCGATGGGACAGGGGGTCACAGATACGCAGTATTTT. Its translation is CASSPMGQGVTDTQYF.

This chain links TRBV27 with TRBJ2-1, with 7 nucleotides matching TRBD1. This CDR3 has 15 residues. Germline V gene lookup returns CDR1 MNHEY and CDR2 SMNVEV (reference sequence). The V segment lost 5 bases and the J segment 0 bases; nucleotides outside the gene matches: 4. The CDR3: CASSEDRSSYNEQFF. As DNA, the CDR3 is TGTGCCAGCAGTGAGGACAGGAGCTCCTACAATGAGCAGTTCTTC.

The V gene is TRBV7-2, the J gene TRBJ2-7; the match to TRBD1 covers 7 bases. Germline values: CDR1 SGHTA, CDR2 FQGNSA. V lost 5 bases, J lost 5 bases, and 9 bases stayed unmatched. The CDR3 has 14 amino acids. Here the CDR3 reads CASSPRTGPHEQYF. The CDR3 DNA reads TGTGCCAGCAGCCCCCGGACAGGACCCCACGAGCAGTACTTC.

This clone was picked up a small number of times. The chain combines TRBV21-1 with TRBJ2-5; the D call of TRBD2 is as the table states it, not checked on the DNA. TRBV21-1 is marked as a pseudogene. This CDR3 is built from 14 residues. CDR3: CASSTRGGVQTQYF. As DNA, the CDR3 is TGTGCCAGCAGCACACGGGGGGGCGTACAGACCCAGTACTTC.

The rearrangement links TRBV5-1 to TRBJ2-1; TRBD1 might be the D (5 bases). Trimming shortened V by 1 base and J by 5 bases, and 13 bases separated the two germline ends. The CDR3 has 15 amino acids. Germline V gene sequence: CDR1 SGHRS, CDR2 YFSETQ. This CDR3 reads CASSLRQGGDNEQFF. DNA of the CDR3: TGCGCCAGCAGCTTGAGGCAGGGTGGAGACAATGAGCAGTTCTTC.

The chain links TRBV5-6 to TRBJ1-1; 11 bases agree with TRBD1. Trimming cost V 0 bases and J 0 bases; bases outside gene matches: 10. The CDR3 loop spans 19 amino acids. CDR1 and CDR2 from the germline V gene are SGHDT and YYEEEE. CDR3 sequence: CASSLAGDRGLEVNTEAFF. CDR3 bases: TGTGCCAGCAGCTTGGCCGGGGACAGGGGGTTGGAGGTGAACACTGAAGCTTTCTTT.

V is TRBV7-2 and J is TRBJ2-7; possibly TRBD1 for D (6 bases). The CDR3 has 12 residues. Germline-derived CDR1 and CDR2 are SGHTA and FQGNSA. Trimming pared 5 bases from V and 3 bases from J, leaving 8 bases between. The DNA of the CDR3 is TGTGCCAGCAGCGAACAGGGCTACGAGCAGTACTTC. It specifies CASSEQGYEQYF. Full variable domain (missing parts from reference TRBV7-2 and TRBJ2-7): GAGVSQSPSNKVTEKGKDVELRCDPISGHTALYWYRQSLGQGLEFLIYFQGNSAPDKSGLPSDRFSAERTGGSVSTLTIQRTQQEDSAVYLCASSEQGYEQYFGPGTRLTVT.

The J gene is TRBJ2-1, the V gene TRBV7-9; 12 bases agree with TRBD2. V dropped 5 bases and J dropped 6; count of bases not matched to a gene: 5. The CDR3 consists of 15 residues. From germline, CDR1 is SEHNR and CDR2 FQNEAQ (reference sequence). The DNA for the CDR3 is TGTGCCAGCAGCCAGACTAGCGGGAGTAGCAATGAGCAGTTCTTC. The encoded protein is CASSQTSGSSNEQFF. Variable domain in full (rest from reference TRBV7-9 and TRBJ2-1): DTGVSQNPRHKITKRGQNVTFRCDPISEHNRLYWYRQTLGQGPEFLTYFQNEAQLEKSRLLSDRFSAERPKGSFSTLEIQRTEQGDSAMYLCASSQTSGSSNEQFFGPGTRLTVL.

The rearrangement joins TRBV7-8 to TRBJ1-1; unclear D gene. This CDR3 is 14 amino acids long. Germline-derived CDR1 and CDR2 are SGHVS and FQNEAQ. V shed 3 bases and J shed 1 base, with 9 bases lying between them. CDR3 sequence (DNA): TGTGCCAGCAGCTTCATTTCAGGGAACACTGAAGCTTTCTTT. Amino acid sequence: CASSFISGNTEAFF.

V usage is TRBV18 and J usage is TRBJ2-4, with 9 nucleotides matching TRBD1. The germline gives CDR1 KGHSH, CDR2 LQKENI. The CDR3 has 15 amino acids. Unmatched junction bases numbered 7, after V lost 4 bases and J lost 6 bases. The CDR3 bases are TGTGCCAGCTCACAACAGGGGGCGACGGGAAACATTCAGTACTTC. Protein: CASSQQGATGNIQYF.

This clone appeared once. V and J are TRBV7-3 and TRBJ2-3; 8 nucleotides line up with TRBD2. Looked up from germline, CDR1 is SGHTA and CDR2 is FQGTGA. The CDR3 is 18 amino acids. V lost 1 base and J lost 0; bases outside the gene matches: 9. This CDR3 reads CASSLRGLGGVSTDTQYF. DNA for the CDR3: TGTGCCAGCAGCTTAAGGGGACTAGGGGGAGTAAGCACAGATACGCAGTATTTT.

This clone qualifies as medium-sized. V gene TRBV7-9 combines with J gene TRBJ1-2; D uncertain. CDR3 length equals 15 residues. Germline V CDR1 and CDR2: SEHNR, FQNEAQ (reference sequence). The V end lost 1 base, the J end lost 8 bases, and 17 bases lay between the germline ends. The CDR3 DNA reads TGTGCCAGCAGCTTAGAAGTATCTAGCCGGGGAGGCTACACCTTC. Encoded protein: CASSLEVSSRGGYTF.

This rearrangement joins TRBV6-1 to TRBJ2-7, with 14 positions matching TRBD2. V lost 3 bases and J lost 0; bases outside the gene matches: 7. Germline CDR1 MNHNS, CDR2 SASEGT. The CDR3 contains 18 residues. CDR3 in amino acids: CASSDPGLAGARSYEQYF. In DNA form, the CDR3 reads TGTGCCAGCAGTGACCCGGGACTAGCGGGGGCTCGCTCCTACGAGCAGTACTTC.

V gene TRBV6-1 combines with J gene TRBJ2-7; D ambiguous. Trimming cost V 3 bases and J 2 bases, with 17 bases left between them. Germline-derived CDR1 and CDR2 are MNHNS and SASEGT. The CDR3 runs to 16 residues. In nucleotides, the CDR3 is TGTGCCAGCAGTGATTTTCTTGGGCATTCTACCTACGAGCAGTACTTC. The encoded protein is CASSDFLGHSTYEQYF.

The chain uses TRBV2 and TRBJ2-3; D gene unclear. The CDR3 is made up of 10 amino acids. In germline, CDR1 is SNHLY, CDR2 FYNNEI. The germline V and J ends were trimmed by 7 bases and 4 bases, with 3 bases remaining between them. The CDR3: CASTSDTQYF. The CDR3 region has the DNA TGTGCCAGCACCTCAGATACGCAGTATTTT.

This chain connects TRBV9 to TRBJ1-2; 7 bases are a match to TRBD1. J was trimmed by 7 bases and V by 2 bases; bases with no gene match: 8. CDR3 length: 14 amino acids. In germline, CDR1 is SGDLS, CDR2 YYNGEE. CDR3 DNA: TGTGCCAGCAGCGTCGGACAGGCCGCAGGTGGCTACACCTTC. Translated, it gives CASSVGQAAGGYTF.

A single count supports this clone. Here the CDR3 DNA reads TGCGCCAGCAGCCCCTCTGGAGGGGGCGGTATCGGCTACACCTTC. Its protein product is CASSPSGGGGIGYTF. The V and J genes are TRBV5-1 and TRBJ1-2, with 7 bases lining up with TRBD1. Germline V gene data show CDR1 as SGHRS and CDR2 as YFSETQ. The CDR3 contains 15 residues. After removal of 4 bases from V and 8 bases from J, the junction contained 14 bases not matched to a gene.

V usage is TRBV5-1 and J usage is TRBJ2-5; D ambiguous. Matching the DNA end better, TRBJ2-7 makes the J call doubtful. Germline values: CDR1 SGHRS, CDR2 YFSETQ. The length of the CDR3 is 11 residues. CDR3 loop: CASSLVNEQYF. The CDR3, as DNA: TGCGCCAGCAGCTTGGTAAACGAGCAGTACTTC.

This clone was counted only a few times. This chain connects TRBV9 to TRBJ1-6; TRBD1 is a possible D gene (6 bases). The CDR3 has 12 residues. V was trimmed by 0 bases and J by 16 bases, leaving 11 bases between them. Germline V lookup: CDR1 SGDLS, CDR2 YYNGEE. In nucleotides, the CDR3 is TGTGCCAGCAGCGTAGAAGGGGGAGGTCTCCACTTT. This codes for CASSVEGGGLHF. The variable domain in full, completed from reference TRBV9 and TRBJ1-6, reads DSGVTQTPKHLITATGQRVTLRCSPRSGDLSVYWYQQSLDQGLQFLIQYYNGEERAKGNILERFSAQQFPDLHSELNLSSLELGDSALYFCASSVEGGGLHFGNGTRLTVT.